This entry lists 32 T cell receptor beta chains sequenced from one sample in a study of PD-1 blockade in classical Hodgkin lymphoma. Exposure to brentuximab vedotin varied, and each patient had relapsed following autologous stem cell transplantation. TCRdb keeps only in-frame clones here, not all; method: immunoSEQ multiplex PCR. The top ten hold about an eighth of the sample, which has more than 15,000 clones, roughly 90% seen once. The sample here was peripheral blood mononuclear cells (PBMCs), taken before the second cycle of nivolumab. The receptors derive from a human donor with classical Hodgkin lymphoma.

CDR3 DNA sequence: TGTGCCAGCAGTTACTCGAGTTCCGGGGAGCTGTTTTTT. It encodes CASSYSSSGELFF. The V and J genes are TRBV6-5 and TRBJ2-2; D not resolved. Deletions cut 0 bases from V and 6 bases from J, with 5 bases between. Germline-derived CDR1 and CDR2 are MNHEY and SVGAGI. The CDR3 totals 13 residues.

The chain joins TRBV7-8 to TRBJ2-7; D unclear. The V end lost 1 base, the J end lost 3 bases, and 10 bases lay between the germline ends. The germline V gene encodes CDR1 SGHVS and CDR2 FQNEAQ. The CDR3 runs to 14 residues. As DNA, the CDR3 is TGTGCCAGCAGCTTAGAGCGTCGGATCTACGAGCAGTACTTC. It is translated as CASSLERRIYEQYF.

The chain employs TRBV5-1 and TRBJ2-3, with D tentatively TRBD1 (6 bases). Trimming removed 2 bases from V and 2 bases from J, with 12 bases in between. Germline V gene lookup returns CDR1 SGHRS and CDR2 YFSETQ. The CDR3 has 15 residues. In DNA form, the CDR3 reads TGCGCCAGCAGCTTAACAGGGCAATCCACAGATACGCAGTATTTT. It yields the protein CASSLTGQSTDTQYF.

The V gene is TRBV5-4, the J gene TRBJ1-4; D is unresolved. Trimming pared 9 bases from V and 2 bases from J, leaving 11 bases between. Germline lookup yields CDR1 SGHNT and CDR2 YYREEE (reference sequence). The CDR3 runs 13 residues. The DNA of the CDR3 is TGTGCCACCTCCAATTTGACTAATGAAAAACTGTTTTTT. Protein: CATSNLTNEKLFF.

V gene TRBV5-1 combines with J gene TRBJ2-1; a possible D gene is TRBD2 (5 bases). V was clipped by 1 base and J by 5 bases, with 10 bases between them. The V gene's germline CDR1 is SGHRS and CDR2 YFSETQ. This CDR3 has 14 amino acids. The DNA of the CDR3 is TGCGCCAGCAGCTTGCCCGGGAAACACAATGAGCAGTTCTTC. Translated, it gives CASSLPGKHNEQFF.

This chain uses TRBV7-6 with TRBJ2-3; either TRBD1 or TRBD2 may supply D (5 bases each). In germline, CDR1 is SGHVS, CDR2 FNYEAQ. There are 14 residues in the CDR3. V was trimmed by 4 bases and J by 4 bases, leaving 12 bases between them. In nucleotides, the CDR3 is TGTGCCAGCAGCTCCGGACTGGGGCCAGATACGCAGTATTTT. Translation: CASSSGLGPDTQYF.

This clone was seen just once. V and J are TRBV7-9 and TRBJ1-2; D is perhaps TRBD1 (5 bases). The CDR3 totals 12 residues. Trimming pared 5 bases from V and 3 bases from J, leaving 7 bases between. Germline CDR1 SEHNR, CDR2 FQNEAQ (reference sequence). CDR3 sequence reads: CASSRGDYGYTF. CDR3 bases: TGTGCCAGCAGCCGAGGGGACTATGGCTACACCTTC.

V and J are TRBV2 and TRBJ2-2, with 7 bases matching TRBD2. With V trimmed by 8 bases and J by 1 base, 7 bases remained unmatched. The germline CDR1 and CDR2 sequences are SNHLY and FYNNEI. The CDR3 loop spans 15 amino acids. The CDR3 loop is CASGGEAMNTGELFF. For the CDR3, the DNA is TGTGCCAGCGGGGGGGAGGCAATGAACACCGGGGAGCTGTTTTTT.

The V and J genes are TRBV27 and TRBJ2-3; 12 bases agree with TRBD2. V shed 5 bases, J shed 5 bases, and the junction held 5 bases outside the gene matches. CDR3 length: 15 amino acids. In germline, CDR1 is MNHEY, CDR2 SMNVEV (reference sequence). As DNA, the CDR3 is TGTGCCAGCAGTCCCGGACTAGCGGGGATAGATACGCAGTATTTT. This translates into CASSPGLAGIDTQYF.

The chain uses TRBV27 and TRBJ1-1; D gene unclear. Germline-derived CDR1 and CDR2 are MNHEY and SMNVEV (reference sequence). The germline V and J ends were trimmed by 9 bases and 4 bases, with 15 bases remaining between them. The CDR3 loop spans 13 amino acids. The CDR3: CASNQAGSTEAFF. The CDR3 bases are TGTGCCAGTAATCAGGCCGGGAGCACTGAAGCTTTCTTT.

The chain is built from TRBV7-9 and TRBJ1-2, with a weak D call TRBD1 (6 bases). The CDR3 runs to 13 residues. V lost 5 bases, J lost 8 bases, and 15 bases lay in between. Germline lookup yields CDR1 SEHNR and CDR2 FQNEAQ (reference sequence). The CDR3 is CASSPTGGQGYTF. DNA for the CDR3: TGTGCCAGCAGCCCGACAGGAGGTCAGGGCTACACCTTC.

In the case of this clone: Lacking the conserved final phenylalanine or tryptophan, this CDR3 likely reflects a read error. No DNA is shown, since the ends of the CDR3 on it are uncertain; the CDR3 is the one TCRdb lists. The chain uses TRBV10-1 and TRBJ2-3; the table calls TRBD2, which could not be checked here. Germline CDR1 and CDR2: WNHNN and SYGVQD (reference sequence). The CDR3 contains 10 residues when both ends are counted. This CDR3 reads CASSEFLPEV.

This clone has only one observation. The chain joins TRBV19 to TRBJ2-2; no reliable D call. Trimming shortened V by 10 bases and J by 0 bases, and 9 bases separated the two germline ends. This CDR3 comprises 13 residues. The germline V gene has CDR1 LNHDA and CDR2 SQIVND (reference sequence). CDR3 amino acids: CATWWSNTGELFF. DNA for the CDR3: TGTGCCACTTGGTGGTCGAACACCGGGGAGCTGTTTTTT.

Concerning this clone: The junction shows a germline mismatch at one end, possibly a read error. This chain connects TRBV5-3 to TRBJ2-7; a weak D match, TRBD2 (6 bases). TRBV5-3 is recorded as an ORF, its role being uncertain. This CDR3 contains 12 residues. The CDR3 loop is CASSFYGGEQYF. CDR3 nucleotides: TGTGCCAGCAGCTTCTATGGGGGGGAGCAGTACTTC.

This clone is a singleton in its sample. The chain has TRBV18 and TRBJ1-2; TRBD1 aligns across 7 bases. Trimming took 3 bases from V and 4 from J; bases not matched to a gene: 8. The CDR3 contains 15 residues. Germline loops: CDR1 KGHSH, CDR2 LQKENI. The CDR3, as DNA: TGTGCCAGCTCACCTGGGACAGAGCCATCCTATGGCTACACCTTC. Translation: CASSPGTEPSYGYTF. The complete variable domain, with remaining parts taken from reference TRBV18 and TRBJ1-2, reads NAGVMQNPRHLVRRRGQEARLRCSPMKGHSHVYWYRQLPEEGLKFMVYLQKENIIDESGMPKERFSAEFPKEGPSILRIQQVVRGDSAAYFCASSPGTEPSYGYTFGSGTRLTVV.

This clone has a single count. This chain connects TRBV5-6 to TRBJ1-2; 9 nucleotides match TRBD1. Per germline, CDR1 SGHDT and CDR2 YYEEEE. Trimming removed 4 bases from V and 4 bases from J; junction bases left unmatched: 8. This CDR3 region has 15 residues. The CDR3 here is CASSPVSTGGYGYTF. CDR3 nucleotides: TGTGCCAGCAGCCCGGTTTCGACAGGGGGCTATGGCTACACCTTC.

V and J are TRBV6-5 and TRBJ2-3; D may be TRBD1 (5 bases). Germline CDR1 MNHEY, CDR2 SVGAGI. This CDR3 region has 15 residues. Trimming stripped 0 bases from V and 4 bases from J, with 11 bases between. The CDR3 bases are TGTGCCAGCAGTTACTCAGGGGTTTACGCAGATACGCAGTATTTT. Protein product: CASSYSGVYADTQYF.

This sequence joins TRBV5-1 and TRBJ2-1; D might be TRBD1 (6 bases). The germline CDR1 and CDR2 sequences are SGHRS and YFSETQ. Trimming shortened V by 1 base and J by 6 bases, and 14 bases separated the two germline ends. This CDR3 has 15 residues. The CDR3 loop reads CASSLKGDTSNEQFF. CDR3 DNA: TGCGCCAGCAGCTTGAAGGGGGACACCTCCAATGAGCAGTTCTTC.

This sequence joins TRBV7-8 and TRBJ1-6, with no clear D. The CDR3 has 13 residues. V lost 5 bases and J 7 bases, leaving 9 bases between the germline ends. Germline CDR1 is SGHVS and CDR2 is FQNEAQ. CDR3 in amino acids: CASSTKPNSPLHF. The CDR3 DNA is TGTGCCAGCAGCACCAAACCGAATTCACCCCTCCACTTT.

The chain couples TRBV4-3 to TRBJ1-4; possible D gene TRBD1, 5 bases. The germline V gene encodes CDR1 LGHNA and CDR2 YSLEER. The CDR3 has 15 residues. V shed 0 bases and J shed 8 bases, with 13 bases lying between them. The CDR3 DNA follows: TGCGCCAGCAGCCAAGATTTTCGGGGCACCGAAAAACTGTTTTTT. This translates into CASSQDFRGTEKLFF.

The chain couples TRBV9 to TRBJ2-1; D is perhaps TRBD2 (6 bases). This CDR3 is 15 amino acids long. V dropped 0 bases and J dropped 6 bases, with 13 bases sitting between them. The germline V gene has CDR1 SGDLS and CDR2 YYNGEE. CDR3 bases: TGTGCCAGCAGCGTAGGTGGAGGGTCCACCAATGAGCAGTTCTTC. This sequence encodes CASSVGGGSTNEQFF.

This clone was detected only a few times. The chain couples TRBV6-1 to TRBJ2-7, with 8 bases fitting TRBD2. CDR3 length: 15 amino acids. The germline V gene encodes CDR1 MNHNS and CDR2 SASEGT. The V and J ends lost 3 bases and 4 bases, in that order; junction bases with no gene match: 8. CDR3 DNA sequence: TGTGCCAGCAGTGATTTGGCGGGGGGAGAATACGAGCAGTACTTC. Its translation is CASSDLAGGEYEQYF.

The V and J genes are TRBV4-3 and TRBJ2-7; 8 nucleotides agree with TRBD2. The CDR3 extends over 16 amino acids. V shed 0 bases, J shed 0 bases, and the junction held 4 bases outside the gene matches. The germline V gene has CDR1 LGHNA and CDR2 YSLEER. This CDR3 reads CASSQDSGVRSYEQYF. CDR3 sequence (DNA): TGCGCCAGCAGCCAAGATAGCGGGGTCCGCTCCTACGAGCAGTACTTC.

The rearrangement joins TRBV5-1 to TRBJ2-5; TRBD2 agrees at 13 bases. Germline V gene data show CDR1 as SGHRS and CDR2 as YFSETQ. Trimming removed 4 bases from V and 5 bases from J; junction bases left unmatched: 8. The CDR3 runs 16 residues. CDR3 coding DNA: TGCGCCAGCAGCCCATCACTAGCGGGGGGGCGTGAGACCCAGTACTTC. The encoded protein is CASSPSLAGGRETQYF.

The CDR3 DNA follows: TGTGCCAGCAGTGAAACGTATACAGATACGCAGTATTTT. Translation gives CASSETYTDTQYF. This sequence joins TRBV6-4 and TRBJ2-3; D is unclear. Per germline, CDR1 MRHNA and CDR2 SNTAGT. The CDR3 loop spans 13 amino acids. Trimming removed 3 bases from V and 3 bases from J, with 7 bases in between.

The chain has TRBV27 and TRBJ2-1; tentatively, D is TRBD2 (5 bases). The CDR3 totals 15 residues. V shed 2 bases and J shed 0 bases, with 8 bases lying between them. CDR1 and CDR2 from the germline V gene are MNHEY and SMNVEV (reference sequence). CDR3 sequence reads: CASSLTRSSYNEQFF. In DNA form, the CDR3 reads TGTGCCAGCAGTTTAACTAGGAGCTCCTACAATGAGCAGTTCTTC.

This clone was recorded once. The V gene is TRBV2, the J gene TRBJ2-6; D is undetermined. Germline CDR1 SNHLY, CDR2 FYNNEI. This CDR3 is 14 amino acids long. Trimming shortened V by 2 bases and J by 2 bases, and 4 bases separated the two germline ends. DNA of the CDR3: TGTGCCAGCAGTGAACAGGCTGGGGCCAACGTCCTGACTTTC. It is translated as CASSEQAGANVLTF. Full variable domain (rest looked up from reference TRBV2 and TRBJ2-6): EPEVTQTPSHQVTQMGQEVILRCVPISNHLYFYWYRQILGQKVEFLVSFYNNEISEKSEIFDDQFSVERPDGSNFTLKIRSTKLEDSAMYFCASSEQAGANVLTFGAGSRLTVL.

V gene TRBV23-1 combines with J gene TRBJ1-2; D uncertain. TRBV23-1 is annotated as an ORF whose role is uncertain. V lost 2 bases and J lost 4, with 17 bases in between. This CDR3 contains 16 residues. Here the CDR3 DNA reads TGCGCCAGCAGTCAACCTTTCAGGCCCAGAGTCTATGGCTACACCTTC. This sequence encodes CASSQPFRPRVYGYTF.

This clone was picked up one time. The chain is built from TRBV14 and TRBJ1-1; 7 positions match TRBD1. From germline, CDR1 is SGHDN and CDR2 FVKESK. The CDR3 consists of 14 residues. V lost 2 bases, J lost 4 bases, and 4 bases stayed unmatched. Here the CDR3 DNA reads TGTGCCAGCAGCCAAAGGGGGCAGAGCACTGAAGCTTTCTTT. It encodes CASSQRGQSTEAFF. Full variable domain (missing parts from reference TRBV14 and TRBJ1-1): EAGVTQFPSHSVIEKGQTVTLRCDPISGHDNLYWYRRVMGKEIKFLLHFVKESKQDESGMPNNRFLAERTGGTYSTLKVQPAELEDSGVYFCASSQRGQSTEAFFGQGTRLTVV.

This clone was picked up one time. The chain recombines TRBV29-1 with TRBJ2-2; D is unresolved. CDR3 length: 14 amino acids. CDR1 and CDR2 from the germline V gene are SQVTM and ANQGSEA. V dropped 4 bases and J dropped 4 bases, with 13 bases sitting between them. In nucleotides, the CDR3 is TGCAGCGTTGTTGACCCTGGCCGCACCGGGGAGCTGTTTTTT. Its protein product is CSVVDPGRTGELFF.

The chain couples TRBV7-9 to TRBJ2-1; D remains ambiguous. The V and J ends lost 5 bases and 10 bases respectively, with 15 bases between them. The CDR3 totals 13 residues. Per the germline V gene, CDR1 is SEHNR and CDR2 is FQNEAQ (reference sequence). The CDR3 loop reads CASSLDSVAEQFF. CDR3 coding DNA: TGTGCCAGCAGCCTAGACTCAGTCGCGGAGCAGTTCTTC.

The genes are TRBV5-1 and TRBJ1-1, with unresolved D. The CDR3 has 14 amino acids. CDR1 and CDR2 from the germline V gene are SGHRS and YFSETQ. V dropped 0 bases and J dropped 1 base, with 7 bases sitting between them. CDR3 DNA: TGCGCCAGCAGCTTGGTGGCAGAGAACACTGAAGCTTTCTTT. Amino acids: CASSLVAENTEAFF.